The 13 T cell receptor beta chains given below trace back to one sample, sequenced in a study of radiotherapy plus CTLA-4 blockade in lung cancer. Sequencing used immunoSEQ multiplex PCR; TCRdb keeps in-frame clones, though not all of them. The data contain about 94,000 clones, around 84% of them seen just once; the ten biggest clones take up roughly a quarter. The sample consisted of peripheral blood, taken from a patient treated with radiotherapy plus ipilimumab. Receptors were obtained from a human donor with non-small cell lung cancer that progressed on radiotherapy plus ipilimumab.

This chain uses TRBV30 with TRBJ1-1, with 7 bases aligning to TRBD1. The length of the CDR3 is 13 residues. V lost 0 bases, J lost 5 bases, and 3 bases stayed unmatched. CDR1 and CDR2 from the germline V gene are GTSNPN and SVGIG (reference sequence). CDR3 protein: CAWSVGRGTEAFF. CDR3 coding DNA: TGTGCCTGGAGTGTCGGCAGGGGGACTGAAGCTTTCTTT.

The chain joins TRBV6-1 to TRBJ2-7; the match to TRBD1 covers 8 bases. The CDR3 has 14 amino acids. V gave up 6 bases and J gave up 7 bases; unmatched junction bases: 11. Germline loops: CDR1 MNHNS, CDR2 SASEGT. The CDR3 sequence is CASRLGRGQWEQYV. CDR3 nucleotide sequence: TGTGCCAGCAGACTTGGCAGGGGGCAGTGGGAGCAGTACGTC.

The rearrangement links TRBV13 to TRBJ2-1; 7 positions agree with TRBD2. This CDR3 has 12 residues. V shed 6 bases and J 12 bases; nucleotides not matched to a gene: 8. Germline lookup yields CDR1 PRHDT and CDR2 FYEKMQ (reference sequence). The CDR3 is CASSPAGIGQFF. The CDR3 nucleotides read TGTGCCAGCAGTCCAGCGGGAATCGGGCAGTTCTTC.

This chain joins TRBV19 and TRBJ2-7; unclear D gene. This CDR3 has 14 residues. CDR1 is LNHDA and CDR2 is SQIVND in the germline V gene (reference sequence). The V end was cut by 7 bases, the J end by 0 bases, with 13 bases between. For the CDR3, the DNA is TGTGCCAGTACCTCCTCACGAAGCTCCTACGAGCAGTACGTC. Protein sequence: CASTSSRSSYEQYV.

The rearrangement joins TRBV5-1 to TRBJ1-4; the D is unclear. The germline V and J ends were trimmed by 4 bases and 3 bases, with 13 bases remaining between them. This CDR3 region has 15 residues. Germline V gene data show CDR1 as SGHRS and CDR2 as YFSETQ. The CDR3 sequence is CASSMMKLANEKLFF. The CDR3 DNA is TGCGCCAGCAGCATGATGAAACTGGCTAATGAAAAACTGTTTTTT. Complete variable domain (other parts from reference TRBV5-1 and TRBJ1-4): KAGVTQTPRYLIKTRGQQVTLSCSPISGHRSVSWYQQTPGQGLQFLFEYFSETQRNKGNFPGRFSGRQFSNSRSEMNVSTLELGDSALYLCASSMMKLANEKLFFGSGTQLSVL.

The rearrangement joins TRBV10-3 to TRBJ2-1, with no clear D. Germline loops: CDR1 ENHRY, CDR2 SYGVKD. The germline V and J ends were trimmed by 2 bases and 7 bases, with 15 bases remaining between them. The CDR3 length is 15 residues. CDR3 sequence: CAISEGSDPSNEQFF. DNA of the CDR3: TGTGCCATCAGTGAGGGGTCCGACCCGTCTAATGAGCAGTTCTTC.

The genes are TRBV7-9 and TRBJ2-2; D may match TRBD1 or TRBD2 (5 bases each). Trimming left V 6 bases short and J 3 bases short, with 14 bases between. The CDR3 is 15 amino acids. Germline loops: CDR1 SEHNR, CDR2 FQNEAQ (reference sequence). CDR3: CASRSGTFHTGELFF. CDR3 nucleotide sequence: TGTGCCAGCAGATCCGGGACCTTTCACACCGGGGAGCTGTTTTTT.

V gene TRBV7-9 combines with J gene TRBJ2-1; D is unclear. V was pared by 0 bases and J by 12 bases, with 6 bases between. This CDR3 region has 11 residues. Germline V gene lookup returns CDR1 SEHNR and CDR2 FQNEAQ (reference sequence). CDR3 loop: CASSLAFRQFF. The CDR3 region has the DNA TGTGCCAGCAGCTTAGCGTTTCGGCAGTTCTTC.

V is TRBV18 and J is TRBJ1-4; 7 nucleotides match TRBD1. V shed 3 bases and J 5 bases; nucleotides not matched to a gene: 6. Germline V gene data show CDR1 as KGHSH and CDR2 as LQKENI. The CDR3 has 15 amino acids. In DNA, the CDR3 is TGTGCCAGCTCACCGGGGACAGATCTAAATGAAAAACTGTTTTTT. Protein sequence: CASSPGTDLNEKLFF.

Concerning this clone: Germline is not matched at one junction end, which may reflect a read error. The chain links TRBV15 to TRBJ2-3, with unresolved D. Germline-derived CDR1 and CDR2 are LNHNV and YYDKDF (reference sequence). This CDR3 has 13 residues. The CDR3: CAASRDWGDTQYF. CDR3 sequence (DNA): TGTGCCGCCAGCAGAGATTGGGGAGATACGCAGTATTTT. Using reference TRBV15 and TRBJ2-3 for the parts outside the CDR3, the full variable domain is DAMVIQNPRYQVTQFGKPVTLSCSQTLNHNVMYWYQQKSSQAPKLLFHYYDKDFNNEADTPDNFQSRRPNTSFCFLDIRSPGLGDTAMYLCAASRDWGDTQYFGPGTRLTVL.

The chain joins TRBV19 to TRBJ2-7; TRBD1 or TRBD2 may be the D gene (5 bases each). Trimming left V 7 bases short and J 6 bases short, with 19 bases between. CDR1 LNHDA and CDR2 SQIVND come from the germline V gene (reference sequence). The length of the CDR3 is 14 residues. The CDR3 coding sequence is TGTGCCAGTACCCCGGTTGTAGGGACGGGCGAGCAGTACTTC. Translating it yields CASTPVVGTGEQYF. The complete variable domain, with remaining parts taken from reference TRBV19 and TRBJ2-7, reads DGGITQSPKYLFRKEGQNVTLSCEQNLNHDAMYWYRQDPGQGLRLIYYSQIVNDFQKGDIAEGYSVSREKKESFPLTVTSAQKNPTAFYLCASTPVVGTGEQYFGPGTRLTVT.

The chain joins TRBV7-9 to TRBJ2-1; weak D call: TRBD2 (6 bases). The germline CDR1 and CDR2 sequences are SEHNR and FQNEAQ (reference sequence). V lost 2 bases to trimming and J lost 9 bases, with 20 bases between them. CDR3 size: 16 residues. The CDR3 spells CASSLISRGPRGEQFF. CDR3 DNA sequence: TGTGCCAGCAGCTTAATCTCGCGGGGCCCACGCGGTGAGCAGTTCTTC.

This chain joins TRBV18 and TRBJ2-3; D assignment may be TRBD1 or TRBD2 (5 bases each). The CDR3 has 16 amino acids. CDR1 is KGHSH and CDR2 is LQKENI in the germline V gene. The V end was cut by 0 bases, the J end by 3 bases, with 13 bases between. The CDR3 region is CASSPPGVVGTDTQYF. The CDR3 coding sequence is TGTGCCAGCTCACCACCGGGGGTAGTCGGGACAGATACGCAGTATTTT.